The TCR beta chain under discussion was sequenced for a study of T cells after yellow fever vaccination. Study as a whole: Those fractions that held only low numbers of cells were prepared using the SMART-Seq v4 Ultra Low Input RNA kit. Study-wide results and limits: CD4 and CD8 compartments shared a small share of clonotypes. Peaking on day 5 versus 15, the secondary response was faster but weaker.

This clonotype was picked up a small number of times. Antigen: not known. The 5'RACE template-switching step produced TCR cDNA and added a universal primer site and UMIs. TCRdb re-analysed the 5' RACE reads in MiXCR, keeping a single row per CDR3 protein. Found here are about 74,000 distinct CDR3 sequences, around 6.9% of them singletons; the top ten hold 30% to 45%. V lost 4 bases and J 0 bases, leaving 20 bases between the germline ends. This CDR3 region has 18 residues. Germline CDR1 reads MGHRA; CDR2 reads YSYEKL. The V and J genes are TRBV4-1 and TRBJ2-3; TRBD1 might be the D (7 bases). The sequencing used CD8+ T cells sorted from PBMCs, collected 4 to 6 days after the first yellow fever vaccination. This clonotype originated in a man aged 18 to 30 who received the YFV17D yellow fever vaccine. CDR3 nucleotides: TGCGCCAGCAGCCCAACCATAGGCGGGACAGTTAGCACAGATACGCAGTATTTT. It codes for CASSPTIGGTVSTDTQYF.